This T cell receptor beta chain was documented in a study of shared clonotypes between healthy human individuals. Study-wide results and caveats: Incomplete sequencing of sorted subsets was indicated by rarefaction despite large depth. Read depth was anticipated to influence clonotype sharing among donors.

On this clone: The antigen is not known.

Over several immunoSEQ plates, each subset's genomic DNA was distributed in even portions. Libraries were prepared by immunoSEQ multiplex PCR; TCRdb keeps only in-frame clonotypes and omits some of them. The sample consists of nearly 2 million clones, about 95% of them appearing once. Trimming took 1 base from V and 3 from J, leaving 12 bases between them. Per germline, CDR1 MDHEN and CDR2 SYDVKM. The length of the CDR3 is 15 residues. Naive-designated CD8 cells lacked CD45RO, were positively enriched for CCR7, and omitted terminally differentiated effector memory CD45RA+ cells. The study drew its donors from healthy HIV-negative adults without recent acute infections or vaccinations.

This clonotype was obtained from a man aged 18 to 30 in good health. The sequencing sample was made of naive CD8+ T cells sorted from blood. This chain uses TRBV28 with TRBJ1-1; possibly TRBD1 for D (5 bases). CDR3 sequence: CASSLFGREDTEAFF. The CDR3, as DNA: TGTGCCAGCAGTTTATTTGGCAGGGAGGACACTGAAGCTTTCTTT.